This T cell receptor (beta chain) stems from a study of memory CD4+ T cells and cytomegalovirus serostatus (dated by TCRdb to between 2019 and 2020). About the study as a whole: The 35 or so healthy Belgian adults in the cohort included 9 who were CMV seropositive and approximately 25 who were CMV seronegative. To replicate a published TCR-based CMV serostatus classifier, the study sequenced CD4+ memory TCRbeta repertoires from a Belgian cohort whose cytomegalovirus serostatus was known.

The Quick-DNA Microprep Kit was used to extract genomic DNA from the sorted cells. Amplification of TCRbeta DNA was done with the immunoSEQ hsTCRbeta kit, following the protocol from the manufacturer. An Illumina MiSeq instrument was used to sequence the TCRbeta libraries. The authors processed their data as follows. Following removal of out-of-frame sequences, 2.3 million or so distinct TCRbeta sequences were retained, with an average of around 67,000 per individual. Each individual was scored by the count of 164 previously reported CMV-associated TCRbeta sequences and the total productive distinct TCRbeta count. A beta-binomial model was reimplemented in Python, and scikit-learn random forests with default parameters were trained on US cohort data. Classifier performance on the Belgian cohort was summarized as median AUC with percentile confidence intervals over 10,000 bootstrap iterations. What TCRdb holds here is the immuneACCESS table cut down to in-frame rearrangements. Part of the clones is not present; checked against another copy, under half of the missing clones reflect an unresolved V gene, and the others are unexplained. The V and J calls and clone size come from that table; D and trimming were worked out from the DNA. The sample has 55,000 to 65,000 clones on record, roughly 82% of them singletons. The ten biggest clones cover approximately 0.43% of the sample.

Single viable CD3+CD4+CD8-CD45RO+ cells were sorted as memory CD4+ T cells on a FACSAria II. CMV serostatus was determined with a Roche Elecsys assay detecting serum IgG against CMV pp150, pp28, p38 and p52. Following thawing, total CD4+ T cells were enriched through positive selection using CD4 magnetic microbeads. The samples came from a different study that was designed specifically to examine the CD4+ T cell memory repertoire. Peripheral blood mononuclear cells were isolated and cryopreserved according to standard operating procedures, and serum was kept at -80 degrees C. The staining relied on CD3-PerCP (BW264/56), CD4-APC (RPA-T4), CD45RO-PE (UCHT1) and CD8-Pacific Orange (3B5) antibodies, and Sytox blue was used to exclude non-viable cells. The full study reports these points: The results were interpreted as suggesting that the CMV-associated TCR signature is mostly present in the CD4+ memory repertoire. Only CD4+CD45RO+ memory cells were sequenced, in contrast to the original study, in which naive and memory CD4+ and CD8+ populations were covered. Among the 150 to 200 previously reported CMV-associated TCRbeta sequences, some 69 showed up in the CD4+ memory repertoires, with each one found in between one and five individuals. For predicting CMV serostatus, the median bootstrapped AUC was roughly 0.95 using the original framework and about 0.89 using a US-trained random forest. The original-framework classifier achieved a median bootstrapped AUC of roughly 0.95 with a 95% CI of 0.76-1.00 on the Belgian cohort.

A note on this clone: Its target antigen remains unknown. Base qualities are missing; no much larger clone stands one base away.

The germline V gene encodes CDR1 MNHEY and CDR2 SVGAGI. The CDR3 contains 16 residues, cysteine and phenylalanine counted. CDR3 DNA only is kept here, 48 bases in frame from base 1. A distance of 17 bases separates the germline ends of V and J, which lose 2 bases and 4 bases respectively. This receptor chain uses TRBV6-5 and TRBJ1-2; TRBD1 is a possible D gene, resting on 5 matching bases. The specimen sequenced was memory CD4+ T cells from blood. This TCR was recovered from an adult in good health and CMV-seronegative. CDR3 loop: CASSYGGGELGYGYTF. The DNA sequence reads TGTGCCAGCAGTTACGGGGGAGGGGAACTCGGCTATGGCTACACCTTC.